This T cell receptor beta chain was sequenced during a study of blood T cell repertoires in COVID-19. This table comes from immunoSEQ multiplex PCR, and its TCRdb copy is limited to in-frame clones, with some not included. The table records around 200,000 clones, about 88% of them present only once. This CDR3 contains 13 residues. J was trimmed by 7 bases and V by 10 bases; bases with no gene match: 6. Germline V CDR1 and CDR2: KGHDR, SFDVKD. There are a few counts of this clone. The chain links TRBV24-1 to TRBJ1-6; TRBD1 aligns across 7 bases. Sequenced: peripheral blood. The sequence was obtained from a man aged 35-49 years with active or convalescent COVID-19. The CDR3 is CATYQGENSPLHF. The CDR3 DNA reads TGTGCCACTTACCAGGGGGAGAATTCACCCCTCCACTTT.